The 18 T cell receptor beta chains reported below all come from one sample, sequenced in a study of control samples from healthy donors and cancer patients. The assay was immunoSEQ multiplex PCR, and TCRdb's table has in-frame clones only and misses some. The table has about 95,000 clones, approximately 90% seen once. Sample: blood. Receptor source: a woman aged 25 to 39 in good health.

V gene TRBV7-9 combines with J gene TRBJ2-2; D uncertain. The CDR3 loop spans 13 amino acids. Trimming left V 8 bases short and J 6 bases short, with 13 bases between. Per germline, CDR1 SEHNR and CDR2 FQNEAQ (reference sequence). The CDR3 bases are TGTGCCAGCCGCGCCCAGGTGTCCGGGGAGCTGTTTTTT. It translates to CASRAQVSGELFF.

This CDR3 reads CASSLDIGTSLYEQYF. The CDR3 coding sequence is TGTGCCAGCAGCTTGGATATCGGGACTAGTCTTTACGAGCAGTACTTC. The chain combines TRBV5-4 with TRBJ2-7, with TRBD2 matching over 8 bases. V lost 0 bases to trimming and J lost 4 bases; unmatched junction nucleotides: 9. Looked up from germline, CDR1 is SGHNT and CDR2 is YYREEE (reference sequence). The CDR3 covers 16 residues.

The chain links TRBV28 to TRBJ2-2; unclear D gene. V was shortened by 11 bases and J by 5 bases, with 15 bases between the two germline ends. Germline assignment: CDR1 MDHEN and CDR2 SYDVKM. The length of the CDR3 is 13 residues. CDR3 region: CALGPGVTGELFF. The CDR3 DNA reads TGTGCCCTCGGCCCAGGTGTAACCGGGGAGCTGTTTTTT.

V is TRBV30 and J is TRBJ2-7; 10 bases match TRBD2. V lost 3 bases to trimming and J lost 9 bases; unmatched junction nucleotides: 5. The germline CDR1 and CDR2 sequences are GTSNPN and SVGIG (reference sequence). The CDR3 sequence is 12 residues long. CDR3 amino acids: CAWSASGRGQYF. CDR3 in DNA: TGTGCCTGGAGCGCTAGCGGGAGAGGGCAGTACTTC.

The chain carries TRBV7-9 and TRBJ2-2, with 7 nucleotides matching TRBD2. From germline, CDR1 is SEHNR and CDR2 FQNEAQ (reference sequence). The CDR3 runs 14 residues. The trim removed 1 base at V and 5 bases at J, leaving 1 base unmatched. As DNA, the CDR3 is TGTGCCAGCAGCTTAGACGGGGGGACCGGGGAGCTGTTTTTT. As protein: CASSLDGGTGELFF.

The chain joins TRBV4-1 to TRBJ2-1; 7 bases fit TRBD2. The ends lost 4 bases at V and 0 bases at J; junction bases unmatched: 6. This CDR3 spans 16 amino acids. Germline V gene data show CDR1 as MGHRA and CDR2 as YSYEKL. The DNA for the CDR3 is TGCGCCAGCAGCCCATGGGGAGGGAGCTCCTACAATGAGCAGTTCTTC. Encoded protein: CASSPWGGSSYNEQFF.

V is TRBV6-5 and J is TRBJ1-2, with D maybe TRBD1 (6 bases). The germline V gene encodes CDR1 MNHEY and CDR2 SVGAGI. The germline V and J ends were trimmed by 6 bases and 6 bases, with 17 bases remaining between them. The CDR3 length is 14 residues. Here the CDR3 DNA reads TGTGCCAGCAGGATCATAGGAGGGGGAGATGGCTACACCTTC. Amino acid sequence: CASRIIGGGDGYTF.

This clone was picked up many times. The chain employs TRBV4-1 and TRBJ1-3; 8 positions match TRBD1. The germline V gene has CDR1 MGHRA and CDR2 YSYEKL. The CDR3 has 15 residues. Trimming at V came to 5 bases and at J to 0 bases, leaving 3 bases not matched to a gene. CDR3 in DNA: TGCGCCAGCAGCTACGGACAGGGCTCTGGAAACACCATATATTTT. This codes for CASSYGQGSGNTIYF.

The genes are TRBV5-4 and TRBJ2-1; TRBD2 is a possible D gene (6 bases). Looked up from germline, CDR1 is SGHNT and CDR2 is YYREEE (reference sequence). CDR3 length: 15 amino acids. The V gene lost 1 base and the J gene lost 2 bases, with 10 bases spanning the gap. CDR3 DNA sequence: TGTGCCAGCAGCTTGACGGGGGAGACCTACAATGAGCAGTTCTTC. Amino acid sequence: CASSLTGETYNEQFF.

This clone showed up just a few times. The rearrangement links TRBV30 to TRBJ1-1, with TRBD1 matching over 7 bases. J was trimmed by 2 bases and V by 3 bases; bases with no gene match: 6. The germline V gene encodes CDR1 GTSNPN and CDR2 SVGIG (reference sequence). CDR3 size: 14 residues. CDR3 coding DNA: TGTGCCTGGAGCCGCGGGACAGATAACACTGAAGCTTTCTTT. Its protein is CAWSRGTDNTEAFF. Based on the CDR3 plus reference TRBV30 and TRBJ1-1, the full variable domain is SQTIHQWPATLVQPVGSPLSLECTVEGTSNPNLYWYRQAAGRGLQLLFYSVGIGQISSEVPQNLSASRPQDRQFILSSKKLLLSDSGFYLCAWSRGTDNTEAFFGQGTRLTVV.

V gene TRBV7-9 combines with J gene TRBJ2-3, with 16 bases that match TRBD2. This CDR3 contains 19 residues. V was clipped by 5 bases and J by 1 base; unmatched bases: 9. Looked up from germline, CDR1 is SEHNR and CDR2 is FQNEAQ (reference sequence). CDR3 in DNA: TGTGCCAGCAGCCGGGGGGGACTAGCGGGAGGGCCGGGCACAGATACGCAGTATTTT. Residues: CASSRGGLAGGPGTDTQYF.

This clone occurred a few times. The DNA for the CDR3 is TGTGCCAGCAGTGAGTGGGAGAACTCTGGAAACACCATATATTTT. This codes for CASSEWENSGNTIYF. The chain joins TRBV6-1 to TRBJ1-3; D call uncertain. CDR3 length: 15 amino acids. The germline gives CDR1 MNHNS, CDR2 SASEGT. Trimming took 3 bases from V and 0 from J, leaving 9 bases between them.

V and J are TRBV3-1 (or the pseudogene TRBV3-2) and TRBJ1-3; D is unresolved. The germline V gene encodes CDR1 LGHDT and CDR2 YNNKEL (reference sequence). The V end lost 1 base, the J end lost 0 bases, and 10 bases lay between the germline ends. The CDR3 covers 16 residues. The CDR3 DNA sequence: TGTGCCAGCAGCCAAGGTCGGACCAGCTCTGGAAACACCATATATTTT. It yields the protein CASSQGRTSSGNTIYF.

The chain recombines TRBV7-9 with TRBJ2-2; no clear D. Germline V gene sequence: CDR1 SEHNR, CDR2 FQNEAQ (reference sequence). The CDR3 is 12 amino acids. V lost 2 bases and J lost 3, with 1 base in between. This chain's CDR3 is CASSLHTGELFF. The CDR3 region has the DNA TGTGCCAGCAGCTTACACACCGGGGAGCTGTTTTTT.

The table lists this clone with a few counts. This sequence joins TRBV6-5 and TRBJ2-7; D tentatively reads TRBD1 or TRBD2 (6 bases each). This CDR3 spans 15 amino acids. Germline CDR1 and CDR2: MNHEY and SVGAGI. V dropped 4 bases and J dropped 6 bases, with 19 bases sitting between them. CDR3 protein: CASSSGGGGKVEQYF. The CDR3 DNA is TGTGCCAGCAGTTCCGGGGGCGGAGGGAAGGTCGAGCAGTACTTC.

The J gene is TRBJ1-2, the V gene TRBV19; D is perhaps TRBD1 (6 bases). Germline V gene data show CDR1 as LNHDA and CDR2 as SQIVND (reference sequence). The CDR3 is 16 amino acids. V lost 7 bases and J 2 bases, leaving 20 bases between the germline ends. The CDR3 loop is CASTALGGRTNYGYTF. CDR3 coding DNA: TGTGCCAGTACCGCACTGGGGGGGCGAACGAACTATGGCTACACCTTC. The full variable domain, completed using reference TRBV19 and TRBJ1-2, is DGGITQSPKYLFRKEGQNVTLSCEQNLNHDAMYWYRQDPGQGLRLIYYSQIVNDFQKGDIAEGYSVSREKKESFPLTVTSAQKNPTAFYLCASTALGGRTNYGYTFGSGTRLTVV.

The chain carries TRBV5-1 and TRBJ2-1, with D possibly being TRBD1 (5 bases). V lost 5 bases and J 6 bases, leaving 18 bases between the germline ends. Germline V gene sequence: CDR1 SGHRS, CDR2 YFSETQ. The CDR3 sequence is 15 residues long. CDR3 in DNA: TGCGCCAGCAGTCCGACAGTATCTCTGGTCAATGAGCAGTTCTTC. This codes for CASSPTVSLVNEQFF.

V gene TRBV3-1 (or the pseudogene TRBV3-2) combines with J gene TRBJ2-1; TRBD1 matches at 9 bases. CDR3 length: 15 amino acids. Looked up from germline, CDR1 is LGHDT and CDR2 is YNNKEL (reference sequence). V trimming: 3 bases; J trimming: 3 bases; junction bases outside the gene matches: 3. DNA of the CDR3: TGTGCCAGCAGCCAGGGGGGACAGGGCTACAATGAGCAGTTCTTC. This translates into CASSQGGQGYNEQFF.